These 26 T cell receptor beta chains came from one sample sequenced in a study of identical twins (dated by TCRdb to about 2016). Receptors were amplified or captured by 5' RACE. The sequencer listed for this sample is Illumina HiSeq 2000. The public reads were run again by TCRdb, first through fastp at Q25 and then through MiXCR, and only productive beta chains were kept. Rows matching on CDR3 protein sequence are summarized as one entry with the most common DNA and genes. Counted in this sample were 300,000 or so distinct CDR3 sequences; just under 9.5% of them appeared once. The top ten hold approximately 6.6% of the sample. The sample was also reused in another study, on yellow fever vaccine responses in identical twins.

Sequenced material: CD8+ T cells sorted from blood. The receptors were gathered from a woman younger than 30 in good health.

This clonotype showed up just a few times. The chain recombines TRBV29-1 with TRBJ1-2; no definite D call. The V end was cut by 0 bases, the J end by 3 bases, with 20 bases between. Germline V gene lookup returns CDR1 SQVTM and CDR2 ANQGSEA. This CDR3 has 17 residues. The CDR3 loop is CSVEDPGKSTEYYGYTF. The CDR3, as DNA: TGCAGCGTTGAAGATCCTGGGAAGTCTACGGAATACTATGGCTACACCTTC.

The chain couples TRBV19 to TRBJ2-1, with D perhaps TRBD1 (6 bases). The CDR3 is 15 residues long. V shed 3 bases and J shed 7 bases, with 16 bases lying between them. Germline V gives CDR1 LNHDA, CDR2 SQIVND (reference sequence). In nucleotides, the CDR3 is TGTGCCAGTAGTATGAAACAGGGTATACAAAATGAGCAGTTCTTC. As protein: CASSMKQGIQNEQFF.

In this sample, this clonotype turned up many times. The gene calls are TRBV2 and TRBJ2-1; 11 bases align to TRBD2. The CDR3 is 15 residues long. The J segment lost 6 bases and the V segment lost 2 bases, leaving 3 bases of the junction unmatched. Germline-derived CDR1 and CDR2 are SNHLY and FYNNEI. Written as DNA, the CDR3 is TGTGCCAGCAGTGAAAACCTAGCGGGGGGCAATGAGCAGTTCTTC. It is translated as CASSENLAGGNEQFF.

This clonotype was seen ten or more times. The J gene is TRBJ2-7, the V gene TRBV7-9; D is uncertain. CDR1 and CDR2 (germline): SEHNR, FQNEAQ (reference sequence). Between the trimmed V and J ends, which lost 5 bases and 2 bases, there was a span of 10 bases. This CDR3 has 13 amino acids. CDR3 residues: CASSPTAAYEQYF. The CDR3 DNA is TGTGCCAGCAGCCCAACTGCAGCCTACGAGCAGTACTTC.

This clonotype was detected many times. The chain employs TRBV3-1 and TRBJ2-5, with 9 positions matching TRBD1. After removal of 5 bases from V and 5 bases from J, the junction contained 9 bases not matched to a gene. The CDR3 covers 15 residues. Germline loops: CDR1 LGHDT, CDR2 YNNKEL (reference sequence). The CDR3 DNA reads TGTGCCAGCAGCGGCCCCGGACAGGGGTGGGAGACCCAGTACTTC. It translates to CASSGPGQGWETQYF.

The rearrangement joins TRBV20-1 to TRBJ2-7; D remains ambiguous. With 5 bases removed from V and 2 bases from J, the gap between germline ends came to 10 bases. CDR1 and CDR2 from the germline V gene are DFQATT and SNEGSKA (reference sequence). The CDR3 extends over 12 amino acids. CDR3 sequence (DNA): TGCAGTGCTGCCGGGCTACCCTACGAGCAGTACTTC. It encodes CSAAGLPYEQYF.

This clonotype came up many times. The genes are TRBV7-8 and TRBJ1-1; unclear D gene. The CDR3 spans 14 residues. The germline V gene encodes CDR1 SGHVS and CDR2 FQNEAQ. The ends were cut back, 3 bases at V and 1 base at J, with 9 bases in the middle. DNA for the CDR3: TGTGCCAGCAGCTTGCGTGTCAAGAACACTGAAGCTTTCTTT. Protein: CASSLRVKNTEAFF.

This chain connects TRBV21-1 to TRBJ2-7; the table's D call, TRBD1, has no DNA check behind it. TRBV21-1 represents a pseudogene. The CDR3 spans 17 residues. CDR3 DNA sequence: TGTGCCAGCAGGAGCAGTGTCCGGGACAGGTCCCCCTACGAGCAGTACTTC. Protein product: CASRSSVRDRSPYEQYF.

This clonotype showed up just a few times. This chain connects TRBV6-5 to TRBJ2-7, with D possibly matching TRBD1 (6 bases). The length of the CDR3 is 14 residues. V dropped 2 bases and J dropped 3 bases, with 11 bases sitting between them. Germline CDR1 and CDR2: MNHEY and SVGAGI. The CDR3 region has the DNA TGTGCCAGCAGTTACACCCGGGACAACTACGAGCAGTACTTC. Protein: CASSYTRDNYEQYF.

In its sample, this clonotype was seen many times. V is TRBV20-1 and J is TRBJ2-5; D is unclear. This CDR3 is built from 13 residues. Trimming left V 1 base short and J 3 bases short, with 9 bases between. CDR1 and CDR2 from the germline V gene are DFQATT and SNEGSKA (reference sequence). CDR3 sequence: CSARAQSEETQYF. CDR3 in DNA: TGCAGTGCTAGAGCACAGTCGGAAGAGACCCAGTACTTC.

This clonotype was picked up many times. V is TRBV29-1 and J is TRBJ1-2, with D hard to call. The V end was cut by 6 bases, the J end by 6 bases, with 11 bases between. Per germline, CDR1 SQVTM and CDR2 ANQGSEA. The CDR3 has 11 amino acids. Here the CDR3 DNA reads TGCAGCGTCGCAGGAAGAGATGGCTACACCTTC. It specifies CSVAGRDGYTF.

The chain uses TRBV12-3 or TRBV12-4 and TRBJ2-1, with D perhaps TRBD2 (7 bases). The ends were cut back, 4 bases at V and 4 bases at J, with 14 bases in the middle. The CDR3 runs 15 residues. CDR3 in amino acids: CASSWGGAKYNEQFF. CDR3 nucleotides: TGTGCCAGCAGTTGGGGGGGGGCGAAATACAATGAGCAGTTCTTC.

The table lists this clonotype with a few counts. The V call is TRBV27, the J call TRBJ2-2; weak D call: TRBD2 (6 bases). Germline V CDR1 and CDR2: MNHEY, SMNVEV (reference sequence). Trimming pared 5 bases from V and 2 bases from J, leaving 18 bases between. The CDR3 covers 17 residues. The CDR3 sequence: CASSLPAGPLNTGELFF. The CDR3 nucleotides read TGTGCCAGCAGTCTCCCGGCGGGACCCCTCAACACCGGGGAGCTGTTTTTT.

There are a few counts of this clonotype. The chain links TRBV6-2 or TRBV6-3 to TRBJ2-7; D gene ambiguous. The CDR3 is 13 amino acids. The V end lost 0 bases, the J end lost 3 bases, and 6 bases lay between the germline ends. The germline CDR1 and CDR2 sequences are MNHEY and SVGEGT. CDR3 sequence: CASSYSNLYEQYF. The CDR3 nucleotides read TGTGCCAGCAGTTACTCGAATCTCTACGAGCAGTACTTC.

This sequence joins TRBV14 and TRBJ2-6; D remains ambiguous. CDR3 length: 16 residues. V was pared by 6 bases and J by 0 bases, with 12 bases between. Germline CDR1 is SGHDN and CDR2 is FVKESK. CDR3 bases: TGTGCCAGCAGAAAAGGCGCAAGCTCTGGGGCCAACGTCCTGACTTTC. Encoded protein: CASRKGASSGANVLTF.

The chain links TRBV7-9 to TRBJ2-3; 7 nucleotides match TRBD2. Germline CDR1 is SEHNR and CDR2 is FQNEAQ (reference sequence). The ends lost 4 bases at V and 6 bases at J; junction bases unmatched: 10. CDR3 length: 15 amino acids. The chain's CDR3 is CASSSTSVRVDTQYF. CDR3 DNA sequence: TGTGCCAGCAGCTCAACTAGCGTCCGAGTGGATACGCAGTATTTT.

This clonotype was seen repeatedly, ten times or more. The chain is built from TRBV28 and TRBJ2-1, with D maybe TRBD2 (6 bases). The germline gives CDR1 MDHEN, CDR2 SYDVKM. V was shortened by 10 bases and J by 2 bases, with 15 bases between the two germline ends. This CDR3 comprises 14 residues. The DNA for the CDR3 is TGTGCCACCGGGACGCCGGGGGCCTACAATGAGCAGTTCTTC. This encodes CATGTPGAYNEQFF.

This clonotype was counted between two and nine times. The J gene is TRBJ2-1, the V gene TRBV6-2 or TRBV6-3; 7 bases match TRBD2. Germline V CDR1 and CDR2: MNHEY, SVGEGT. V lost 7 bases and J lost 5; bases outside the gene matches: 14. The CDR3 is made up of 16 amino acids. The CDR3 nucleotides are TGTGCCAGCACCCCCTCGCGGGAGAGTTATGACAATGAGCAGTTCTTC. It yields the protein CASTPSRESYDNEQFF.

The rearrangement uses TRBV6-2 or TRBV6-3 and TRBJ2-1; D could derive from TRBD1 or TRBD2 (5 bases each). Germline V gene sequence: CDR1 MNHEY, CDR2 SVGEGT. The CDR3 contains 17 residues. The V gene lost 0 bases and the J gene lost 6 bases, with 18 bases spanning the gap. CDR3 protein: CASSYSIWDPSPNEQFF. CDR3 in DNA: TGTGCCAGCAGTTACTCGATTTGGGACCCTTCCCCCAATGAGCAGTTCTTC.

The sample holds a few counts of this clonotype. The chain joins TRBV7-9 to TRBJ2-5; the D is unclear. Trimming pared 1 base from V and 5 bases from J, leaving 5 bases between. CDR3 size: 12 residues. Germline assignment: CDR1 SEHNR and CDR2 FQNEAQ (reference sequence). CDR3: CASSLGWETQYF. CDR3 DNA: TGTGCCAGCAGCTTAGGCTGGGAGACCCAGTACTTC.

This clonotype has only a few counts. This chain uses TRBV11-2 with TRBJ1-1; no clear D. Germline V gene data show CDR1 as SGHAT and CDR2 as FQNNGV. CDR3 length: 12 residues. The germline V and J ends were trimmed by 2 bases and 5 bases, with 6 bases remaining between them. The CDR3 protein is CASSLFGTEAFF. The DNA of the CDR3 is TGTGCCAGCAGCTTATTCGGGACTGAAGCTTTCTTT.

CDR3 sequence: CASWGGSSNQPQHF. CDR3 in DNA: TGTGCCAGCTGGGGGGGCTCAAGCAATCAGCCCCAGCATTTT. The rearrangement links TRBV6-1 to TRBJ1-5, with TRBD1 as a possible D gene (6 bases). Germline loops: CDR1 MNHNS, CDR2 SASEGT. V gave up 8 bases and J gave up 1 base, with 12 bases separating them. The CDR3 runs 14 residues.

This clonotype occurred a few times. The V and J genes are TRBV7-9 and TRBJ2-4; TRBD1 might be the D (6 bases). Germline CDR1 reads SEHNR; CDR2 reads FQNEAQ (reference sequence). Trimming took 5 bases from V and 8 from J, leaving 16 bases between them. The length of the CDR3 is 14 residues. CDR3 sequence reads: CASSPGGGGHIQYF. CDR3 sequence (DNA): TGTGCCAGCAGCCCTGGAGGTGGGGGCCACATTCAGTACTTC.

This clonotype was counted at least ten times. The chain employs TRBV20-1 and TRBJ2-2, with D uncertain. Germline values: CDR1 DFQATT, CDR2 SNEGSKA (reference sequence). V lost 2 bases to trimming and J lost 5 bases, with 9 bases between them. The CDR3 sequence is 13 residues long. CDR3 sequence (DNA): TGCAGTGCTAGACACAGCACTACCGGGGAGCTGTTTTTT. Translated, it gives CSARHSTTGELFF.

This clonotype turned up a few times. The rearrangement links TRBV9 to TRBJ1-3; D is undetermined. Trimming cost V 3 bases and J 8 bases, with 12 bases left between them. The CDR3 extends over 13 amino acids. CDR1 is SGDLS, CDR2 YYNGEE, per germline. The CDR3 DNA follows: TGTGCCAGCAGCGCGTCGGCGGTAGACACCATATATTTT. Translation: CASSASAVDTIYF.

This clonotype was counted only a few times. V is TRBV29-1 and J is TRBJ1-1; D is ambiguous. From germline, CDR1 is SQVTM and CDR2 ANQGSEA. The V and J ends lost 3 bases and 0 bases respectively, with 11 bases between them. The CDR3 contains 14 residues. The DNA for the CDR3 is TGCAGCGTTGATCCCCTCCAGATGAACACTGAAGCTTTCTTT. Protein: CSVDPLQMNTEAFF.